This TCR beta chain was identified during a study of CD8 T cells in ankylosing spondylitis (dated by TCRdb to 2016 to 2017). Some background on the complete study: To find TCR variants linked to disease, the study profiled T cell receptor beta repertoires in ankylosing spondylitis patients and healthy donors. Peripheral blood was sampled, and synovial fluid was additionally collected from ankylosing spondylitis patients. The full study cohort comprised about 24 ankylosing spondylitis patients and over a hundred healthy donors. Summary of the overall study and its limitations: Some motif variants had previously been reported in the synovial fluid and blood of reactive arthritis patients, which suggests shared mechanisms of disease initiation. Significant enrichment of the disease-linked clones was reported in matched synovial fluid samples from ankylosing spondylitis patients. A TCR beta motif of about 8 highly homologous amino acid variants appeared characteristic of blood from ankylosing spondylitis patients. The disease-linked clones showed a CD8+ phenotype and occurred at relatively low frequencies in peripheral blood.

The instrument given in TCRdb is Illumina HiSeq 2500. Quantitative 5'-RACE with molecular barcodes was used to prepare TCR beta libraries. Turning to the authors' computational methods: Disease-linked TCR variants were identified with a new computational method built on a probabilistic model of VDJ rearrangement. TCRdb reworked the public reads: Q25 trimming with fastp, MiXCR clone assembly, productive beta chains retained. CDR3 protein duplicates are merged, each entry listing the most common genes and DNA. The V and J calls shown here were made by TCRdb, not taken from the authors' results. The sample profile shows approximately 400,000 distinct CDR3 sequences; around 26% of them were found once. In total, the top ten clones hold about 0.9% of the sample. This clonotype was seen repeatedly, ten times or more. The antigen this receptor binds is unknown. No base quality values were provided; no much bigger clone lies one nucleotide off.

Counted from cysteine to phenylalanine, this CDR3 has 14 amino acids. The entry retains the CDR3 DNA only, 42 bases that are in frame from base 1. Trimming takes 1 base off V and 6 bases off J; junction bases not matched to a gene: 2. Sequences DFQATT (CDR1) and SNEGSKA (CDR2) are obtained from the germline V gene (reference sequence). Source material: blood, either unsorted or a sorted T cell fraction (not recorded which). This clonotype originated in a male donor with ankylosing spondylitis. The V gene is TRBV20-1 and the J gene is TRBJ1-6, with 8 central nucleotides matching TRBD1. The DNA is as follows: TGCAGTGCTAGAGTAGGACAGGGTAATTCACCCCTCCACTTT. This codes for CSARVGQGNSPLHF.